This T cell receptor beta chain was retrieved from a study of control samples from healthy donors and cancer patients. The CDR3 is 15 residues long. Germline CDR1 is ENHRY and CDR2 is SYGVKD. The V and J ends lost 0 bases and 0 bases respectively, with 7 bases between them. Produced via immunoSEQ multiplex PCR; TCRdb's table is partial and in-frame only. The sample lists 75,000 to 100,000 clones; roughly 92% were seen once. The V and J genes are TRBV10-3 and TRBJ2-3; D ambiguous. The sequencing input was blood. The sequence was collected from a human donor in good health. The donor label of this sample is uncertain. The CDR3 loop reads CAISESQPSTDTQYF. The CDR3 region has the DNA TGTGCCATCAGTGAGTCACAGCCAAGCACAGATACGCAGTATTTT.